Listed below are T cell receptor beta chains from one sample, sequenced in a study of STAT5B mutations in CD4+ large granular lymphocyte leukemia. Method: immunoSEQ multiplex PCR; TCRdb's copy keeps in-frame clones and lacks some. Among about 45,000 clones listed, about 86% were seen once. The sequencing input was CD4+ T cells from blood buffy coats. These receptors came from a human donor in good health. Each CDR3 is given with its conserved first and last residue. Each record gives: V gene, D gene, J gene, clone size, CDR3 protein, CDR3 DNA. The D gene is left open where the match is weak. Clone size is not always given. Where it is, it says once, few, many or a class for expanded clones.

TRBV29-1	.	TRBJ2-7	once	CSVAGTYEQYF	TGCAGCGTTGCCGGGACCTACGAGCAGTACTTC
TRBV11-2	.	TRBJ2-2	.	CASSWGSGNTGELFF	TGTGCCAGCAGCTGGGGTTCAGGGAACACCGGGGAGCTGTTTTTT
TRBV5-1	.	TRBJ1-1	.	CASSLRQVNTEAFF	TGCGCCAGCAGCTTGCGTCAGGTGAACACTGAAGCTTTCTTT
TRBV9	.	TRBJ2-3	.	CASSVGQLSTDTQYF	TGTGCCAGCAGCGTAGGGCAACTCAGCACAGATACGCAGTATTTT
TRBV5-1	.	TRBJ2-6	.	CASRNSGSGANVLTF	TGCGCCAGCAGAAACTCGGGCTCTGGGGCCAACGTCCTGACTTTC
TRBV27	TRBD1	TRBJ1-1	.	CASSLLAGQGTEAFF	TGTGCCAGCAGCCTTTTAGCTGGACAGGGCACTGAAGCTTTCTTT
TRBV7-9	.	TRBJ1-3	.	CASSLEGAGRNTIYF	TGTGCCAGCAGCTTAGAGGGAGCGGGCCGAAACACCATATATTTT
TRBV7-8	TRBD1	TRBJ1-1	once	CASSSPHRGVTFF	TGTGCCAGCAGCTCCCCCCACAGGGGAGTGACTTTCTTT
TRBV11-2	.	TRBJ1-1	.	CASSLGPWRQGAEAFF	TGTGCCAGCAGCTTAGGGCCCTGGCGTCAGGGCGCTGAAGCTTTCTTT
TRBV6-1	.	TRBJ2-5	.	CASEGMREETQYF	TGTGCCAGCGAAGGGATGCGGGAAGAGACCCAGTACTTC